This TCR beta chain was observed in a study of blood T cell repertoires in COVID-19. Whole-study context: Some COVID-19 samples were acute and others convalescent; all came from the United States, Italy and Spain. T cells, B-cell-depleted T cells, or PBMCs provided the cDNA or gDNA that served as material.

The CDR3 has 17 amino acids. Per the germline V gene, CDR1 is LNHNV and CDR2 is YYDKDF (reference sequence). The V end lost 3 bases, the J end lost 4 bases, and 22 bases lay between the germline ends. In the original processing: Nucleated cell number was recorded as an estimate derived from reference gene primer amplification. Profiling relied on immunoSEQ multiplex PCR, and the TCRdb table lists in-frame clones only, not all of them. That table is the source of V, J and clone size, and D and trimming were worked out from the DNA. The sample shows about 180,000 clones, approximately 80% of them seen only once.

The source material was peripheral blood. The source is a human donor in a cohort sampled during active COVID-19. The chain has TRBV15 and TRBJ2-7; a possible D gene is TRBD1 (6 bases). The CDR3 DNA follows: TGTGCCACCAGCAGGGAATCCCCCCCCGGGACAACATACGAGCAGTACTTC. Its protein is CATSRESPPGTTYEQYF.